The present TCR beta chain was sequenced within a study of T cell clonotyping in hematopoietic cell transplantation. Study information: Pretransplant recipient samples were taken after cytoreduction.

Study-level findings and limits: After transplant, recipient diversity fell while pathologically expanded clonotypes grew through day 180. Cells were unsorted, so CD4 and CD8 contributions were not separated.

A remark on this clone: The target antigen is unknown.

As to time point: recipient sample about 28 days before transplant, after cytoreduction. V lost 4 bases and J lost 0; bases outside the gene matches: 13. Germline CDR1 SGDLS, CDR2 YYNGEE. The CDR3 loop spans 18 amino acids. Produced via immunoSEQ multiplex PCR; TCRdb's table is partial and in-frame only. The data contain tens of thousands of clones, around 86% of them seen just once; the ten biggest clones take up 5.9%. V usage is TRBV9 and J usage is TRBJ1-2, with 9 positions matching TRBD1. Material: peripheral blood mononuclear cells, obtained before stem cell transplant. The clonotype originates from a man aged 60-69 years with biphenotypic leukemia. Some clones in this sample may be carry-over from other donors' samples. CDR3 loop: CASSPRGTGRTANYGYTF. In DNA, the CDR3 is TGTGCCAGCAGCCCGAGAGGGACAGGGCGGACGGCTAACTATGGCTACACCTTC.